One and the same sample provided the 19 T cell receptor beta chains below, sequenced in a study of lymphopenia after photon versus proton radiotherapy. TCRdb's table, derived via immunoSEQ multiplex PCR, lists solely in-frame clones and lacks some. The table records about 30,000 clones, around nine tenths of them present only once. This specimen was peripheral blood, taken from a patient treated with proton-based radiotherapy. Receptors were obtained from an older woman with cholangiocarcinoma. Some clones in this sample may be carry-over from other donors' samples.

J is TRBJ1-1 and V is TRBV19; D uncertain. The CDR3 has 13 amino acids. Germline CDR1 LNHDA, CDR2 SQIVND (reference sequence). V gave up 4 bases and J gave up 6 bases, with 12 bases separating them. The CDR3 region is CASSTTNGPEAFF. Here the CDR3 DNA reads TGTGCCAGTAGTACAACTAACGGGCCTGAAGCTTTCTTT.

With respect to this clone: The germline gene is not matched at one end of the junction; a read error may be the cause. The chain recombines TRBV11-3 with TRBJ2-1; D unclear. This CDR3 is 17 amino acids long. Germline lookup yields CDR1 SGHNT and CDR2 YENEEA. CDR3 region: CASSLGGWEGSGNGQFF. CDR3 DNA sequence: TGTGCCAGCAGCTTAGGTGGGTGGGAAGGTAGTGGTAATGGGCAGTTCTTC.

About this clone itself: At one boundary the junction diverges from the germline segment, which might be a read error. The chain uses TRBV23-1 and TRBJ2-4; the D call may be TRBD1 or TRBD2 (5 bases each). TRBV23-1 is recorded as an ORF, its role being uncertain. This CDR3 comprises 18 residues. The CDR3 protein is CASSQATAASQVPQVSNF. The CDR3 nucleotides read TGCGCCAGCAGTCAAGCGACAGCGGCTTCTCAGGTACCCCAGGTTAGCAACTTC.

This clone was recorded only once. A junction end diverges from the germline sequence, so it may reflect a read error. The V call is TRBV4-2, the J call TRBJ1-2; 7 positions match TRBD1. The germline CDR1 and CDR2 sequences are LGHNA and YNFKEQ. The CDR3 has 11 residues. This CDR3 reads CASSQNGQDSF. CDR3 DNA: TGTGCCAGCAGCCAAAACGGACAGGACTCGTTC.

J is TRBJ2-3 and V is TRBV7-9; 9 bases agree with TRBD2. The CDR3 spans 16 residues. V lost 7 bases and J lost 5; bases outside the gene matches: 13. Germline lookup yields CDR1 SEHNR and CDR2 FQNEAQ (reference sequence). This chain's CDR3 is CASTGLAGWARDTQYF. The CDR3 bases are TGTGCCAGCACCGGGCTAGCGGGGTGGGCACGAGATACGCAGTATTTT.

The chain combines TRBV15 with TRBJ2-3, with 10 bases aligning to TRBD1. The V segment lost 9 bases and the J segment 1 base; nucleotides outside the gene matches: 10. Germline V gene sequence: CDR1 LNHNV, CDR2 YYDKDF (reference sequence). The CDR3 extends over 16 amino acids. The CDR3 protein is CATSPFGTGGTDTQYF. The CDR3 bases are TGTGCCACGAGCCCCTTCGGGACAGGGGGCACAGATACGCAGTATTTT.

The chain couples TRBV7-3 to TRBJ2-7; D is perhaps TRBD2 (5 bases). This CDR3 is 15 amino acids long. Looked up from germline, CDR1 is SGHTA and CDR2 is FQGTGA. V was trimmed by 0 bases and J by 3 bases, leaving 12 bases between them. CDR3 nucleotide sequence: TGTGCCAGCAGCTTAACGCGGGCAGAGAACTACGAGCAGTACTTC. Residues: CASSLTRAENYEQYF.

The rearrangement links TRBV4-2 to TRBJ2-4; 10 bases agree with TRBD2. The CDR3 spans 18 residues. Losses at the gene ends were 4 bases for V and 0 bases for J; bases not matched to a gene: 9. The germline CDR1 and CDR2 sequences are LGHNA and YNFKEQ. The DNA of the CDR3 is TGTGCCAGCAGCCCAGTAGGGACTAGCGACTTAGCCAAAAACATTCAGTACTTC. It is translated as CASSPVGTSDLAKNIQYF.

The J gene is TRBJ2-3, the V gene TRBV11-3, with TRBD2 matching 9 bases. Trimming removed 2 bases from V and 2 bases from J; junction bases left unmatched: 5. Germline-derived CDR1 and CDR2 are SGHNT and YENEEA. The CDR3 runs 16 residues. The CDR3 protein is CASSLILAGPTDTQYF. The CDR3 bases are TGTGCCAGCAGCTTAATCCTAGCGGGGCCCACAGATACGCAGTATTTT.

The chain has TRBV28 and TRBJ2-1, with 11 nucleotides matching TRBD2. The junction had 9 bases not matched to a gene; V was cut back by 5 bases and J by 9 bases. Per the germline V gene, CDR1 is MDHEN and CDR2 is SYDVKM. CDR3 length equals 15 residues. The CDR3 here is CASSQVAGGPGEQFF. In DNA, the CDR3 is TGTGCCAGCAGTCAGGTAGCGGGAGGGCCTGGTGAGCAGTTCTTC.

This clone was counted only a few times. The V and J genes are TRBV30 and TRBJ1-1, with 11 bases aligning to TRBD1. Germline CDR1 GTSNPN, CDR2 SVGIG (reference sequence). J was trimmed by 10 bases and V by 1 base; bases with no gene match: 5. The CDR3 has 13 amino acids. In nucleotides, the CDR3 is TGTGCCTGGAGTGCTGGGACAGGGGGAACAGCTTTCTTT. Its translation is CAWSAGTGGTAFF.

V gene TRBV19 combines with J gene TRBJ2-2; tentatively, D is TRBD1 (5 bases). The CDR3 loop spans 16 amino acids. In germline, CDR1 is LNHDA, CDR2 SQIVND (reference sequence). Trimming removed 1 base at V and 0 bases at J, with 9 bases between. The CDR3 protein is CASSIGATANTGELFF. CDR3 in DNA: TGTGCCAGTAGTATAGGGGCGACAGCGAACACCGGGGAGCTGTTTTTT. The complete variable domain, with remaining parts taken from reference TRBV19 and TRBJ2-2, reads DGGITQSPKYLFRKEGQNVTLSCEQNLNHDAMYWYRQDPGQGLRLIYYSQIVNDFQKGDIAEGYSVSREKKESFPLTVTSAQKNPTAFYLCASSIGATANTGELFFGEGSRLTVL.

This chain joins TRBV10-3 and TRBJ1-3; D not certain. The V end was cut by 5 bases, the J end by 4 bases, with 15 bases between. Germline CDR1 is ENHRY and CDR2 is SYGVKD. The CDR3 is made up of 15 amino acids. CDR3 amino acids: CAISHEINIGNTIYF. The CDR3, as DNA: TGTGCCATCAGTCACGAAATAAACATCGGAAACACCATATATTTT.

Here the CDR3 reads CASSITSGVYEQYF. The CDR3 bases are TGTGCCAGTAGTATCACTAGCGGGGTCTACGAGCAGTACTTC. The gene calls are TRBV19 and TRBJ2-7; 10 nucleotides line up with TRBD2. V shed 3 bases and J 3 bases; nucleotides not matched to a gene: 2. CDR1 is LNHDA and CDR2 is SQIVND in the germline V gene (reference sequence). This CDR3 contains 14 residues.

The chain links TRBV5-1 to TRBJ1-1; weak D call: TRBD1 (6 bases). The germline CDR1 and CDR2 sequences are SGHRS and YFSETQ. The CDR3 is 16 residues long. V dropped 0 bases and J dropped 1 base, with 13 bases sitting between them. The CDR3 sequence: CASSLEQGRWNTEAFF. The CDR3 DNA is TGCGCCAGCAGCTTGGAACAGGGTCGATGGAACACTGAAGCTTTCTTT.

The chain uses TRBV5-1 and TRBJ2-2, with D tentatively TRBD1 (6 bases). The CDR3 has 16 residues. Germline lookup yields CDR1 SGHRS and CDR2 YFSETQ. Trimming pared 0 bases from V and 5 bases from J, leaving 14 bases between. The CDR3 DNA reads TGCGCCAGCAGCTTGGTGGCAGGGGAAGGGACCGGGGAGCTGTTTTTT. This translates into CASSLVAGEGTGELFF.

The V call is TRBV7-9, the J call TRBJ2-7; D call uncertain. The germline V gene has CDR1 SEHNR and CDR2 FQNEAQ (reference sequence). CDR3 length: 11 amino acids. V lost 0 bases to trimming and J lost 6 bases, with 3 bases between them. The chain's CDR3 is CASSLAREQYF. The CDR3 DNA is TGTGCCAGCAGCTTAGCGCGCGAGCAGTACTTC.

This sequence joins TRBV19 and TRBJ1-1; 8 positions agree with TRBD1. Germline V gene sequence: CDR1 LNHDA, CDR2 SQIVND (reference sequence). The J segment lost 1 base and the V segment lost 4 bases, leaving 8 bases of the junction unmatched. The CDR3 has 16 residues. CDR3 coding DNA: TGTGCCAGTAGTACTACGACAGGGGCCTCGAACACTGAAGCTTTCTTT. It is translated as CASSTTTGASNTEAFF.

The V call is TRBV4-3, the J call TRBJ2-2; D is undetermined. Germline V lookup: CDR1 LGHNA, CDR2 YSLEER. V was shortened by 1 base and J by 6 bases, with 3 bases between the two germline ends. The CDR3 sequence is 12 residues long. CDR3 region: CASSQVSGELFF. The CDR3 nucleotides read TGCGCCAGCAGCCAAGTGTCCGGGGAGCTGTTTTTT.